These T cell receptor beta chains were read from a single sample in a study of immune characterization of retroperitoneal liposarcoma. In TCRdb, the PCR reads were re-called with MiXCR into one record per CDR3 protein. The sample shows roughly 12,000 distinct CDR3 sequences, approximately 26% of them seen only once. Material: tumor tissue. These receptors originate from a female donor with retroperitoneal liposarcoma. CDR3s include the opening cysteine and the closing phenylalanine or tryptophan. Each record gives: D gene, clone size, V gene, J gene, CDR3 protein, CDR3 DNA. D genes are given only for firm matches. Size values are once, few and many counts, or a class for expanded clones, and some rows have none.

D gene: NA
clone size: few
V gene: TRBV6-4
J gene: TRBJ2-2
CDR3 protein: CASSQGSNTGELFF
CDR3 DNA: TGTGCCAGCAGCCAAGGGAGTAACACCGGGGAGCTGTTTTTT

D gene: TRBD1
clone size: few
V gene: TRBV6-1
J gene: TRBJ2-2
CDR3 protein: CASRTGVNTGELFF
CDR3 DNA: TGTGCCAGCAGGACAGGGGTGAACACCGGGGAGCTGTTTTTT

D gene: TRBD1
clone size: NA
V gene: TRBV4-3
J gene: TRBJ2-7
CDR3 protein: CASSQDRGLYYEQYF
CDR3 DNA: TGCGCCAGCAGCCAAGACAGGGGGCTATACTACGAGCAGTACTTC

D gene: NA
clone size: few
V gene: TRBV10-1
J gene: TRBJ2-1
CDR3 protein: CASSEIQAGTQFF
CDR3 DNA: TGCGCCAGCAGTGAGATTCAGGCGGGGACCCAGTTCTTC

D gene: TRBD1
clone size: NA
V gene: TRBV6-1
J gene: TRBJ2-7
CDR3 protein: CASSTFGTGGGVGLYEQYF
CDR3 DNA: TGTGCCAGCAGTACCTTCGGGACAGGGGGCGGCGTGGGCCTCTACGAGCAGTACTTC

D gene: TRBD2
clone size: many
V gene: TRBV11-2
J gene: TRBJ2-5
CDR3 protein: CASSFPGFGREGQNEQYF
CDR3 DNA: TGTGCCAGCAGCTTTCCAGGTTTCGGGAGGGAAGGTCAGAATGAGCAGTACTTC

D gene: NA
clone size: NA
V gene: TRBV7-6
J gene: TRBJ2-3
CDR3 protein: CASSPDSPDTQYF
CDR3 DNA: TGTGCCAGCAGCCCGGACAGTCCAGATACGCAGTATTTT

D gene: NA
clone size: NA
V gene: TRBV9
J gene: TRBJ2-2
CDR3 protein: CASSGTGPGELFF
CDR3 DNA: TGTGCCAGCAGCGGTACAGGACCCGGGGAGCTGTTTTTT

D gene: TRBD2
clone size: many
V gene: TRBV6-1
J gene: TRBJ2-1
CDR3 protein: CASSIGTSGSRAYEQFF
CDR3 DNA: TGTGCCAGCAGTATCGGGACTAGCGGGAGCCGGGCCTACGAGCAGTTCTTC

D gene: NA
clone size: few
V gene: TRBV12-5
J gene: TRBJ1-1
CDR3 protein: CASGPASFNLMTEAFF
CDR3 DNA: TGTGCTAGTGGTCCCGCATCCTTTAACTTAATGACTGAAGCTTTCTTT

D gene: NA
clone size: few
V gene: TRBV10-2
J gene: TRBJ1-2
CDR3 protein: CASSDLGGHYGYTF
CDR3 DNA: TGCGCCAGCAGTGACCTCGGGGGGCACTATGGCTACACCTTC

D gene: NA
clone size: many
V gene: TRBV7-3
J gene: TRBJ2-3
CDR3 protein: CASSLGVDTQYF
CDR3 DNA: TGTGCCAGCAGCTTAGGGGTAGATACGCAGTATTTT

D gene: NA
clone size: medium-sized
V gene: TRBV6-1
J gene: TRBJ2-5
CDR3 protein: CASSGVQETQYF
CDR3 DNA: TGTGCCAGCTCAGGAGTTCAAGAGACCCAGTACTTC

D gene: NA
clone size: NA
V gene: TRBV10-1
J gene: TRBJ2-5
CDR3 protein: CASSESVPLGYNEQYF
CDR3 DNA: TGCGCCAGCAGTGAGTCAGTACCCCTCGGCTACAATGAGCAGTACTTC

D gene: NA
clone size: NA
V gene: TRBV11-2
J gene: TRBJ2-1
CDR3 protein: CASSSTNNEQFF
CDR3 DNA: TGTGCCAGCAGCTCCACTAACAATGAGCAGTTCTTC

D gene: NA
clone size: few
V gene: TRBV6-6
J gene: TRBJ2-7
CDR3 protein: CASSYGQGGYEQYF
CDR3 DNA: TGTGCCAGCAGTTACGGTCAAGGGGGCTACGAGCAGTACTTC